Listed below are T cell receptor beta chains from one sample, sequenced in a study of blood T cell repertoires in COVID-19. TCRdb's table, derived via immunoSEQ multiplex PCR, lists solely in-frame clones and lacks some. The data contain some 120,000 clones, 65% to 90% of them seen just once; the ten biggest clones take up about a quarter. Specimen: peripheral blood. The receptors stem from a woman aged 80 or over with acute or convalescent COVID-19. Both conserved end residues are part of each CDR3. The order of the fields is V gene, clone size, J gene, D gene, CDR3 protein, CDR3 DNA. The D gene is left open where the match is weak. Size tells how often a clone was seen (once, few, many) or the class of an expanded clone, and some rows leave it out.

TRBV18	once	TRBJ1-2	TRBD1	CASSPGTPGQGGGGYTF	TGTGCCAGCTCACCTGGCACCCCGGGACAGGGCGGTGGTGGCTACACCTTC
TRBV29-1	NA	TRBJ1-1	NA	CSVSGLYRNTEAFF	TGCAGCGTTTCAGGGTTGTATCGGAACACTGAAGCTTTCTTT
TRBV2	NA	TRBJ1-2	NA	CASSDRRRSYGYTF	TGTGCCAGCAGTGATAGGAGACGGTCATATGGCTACACCTTC
TRBV2	NA	TRBJ2-3	TRBD1	CASSEGQGGPSTDTQYF	TGTGCCAGCAGTGAAGGACAAGGGGGCCCTAGCACAGATACGCAGTATTTT
TRBV11-2	NA	TRBJ2-7	NA	CASSLAPPLLYEQYF	TGTGCCAGCAGCTTAGCCCCCCCGTTACTCTACGAGCAGTACTTC
TRBV6-5	NA	TRBJ1-1	NA	CASSLQVNTEAFF	TGTGCCAGCAGTCTACAGGTGAACACTGAAGCTTTCTTT
TRBV5-8	NA	TRBJ2-1	NA	CASSLGGGPNEQFF	TGTGCCAGCAGCTTGGGCGGGGGCCCCAATGAGCAGTTCTTC
TRBV5-1	NA	TRBJ2-2	NA	CASSSSSTGGITGELFF	TGCGCCAGCAGCTCCTCATCCACGGGGGGCATCACCGGGGAGCTGTTTTTT
TRBV4-3	NA	TRBJ1-6	NA	CASSQVKQTLRSPLHF	TGCGCCAGCAGCCAAGTTAAACAGACCTTGCGTTCACCCCTCCACTTT
TRBV11-2	NA	TRBJ2-1	TRBD2	CASSLGSSGALRQFF	TGTGCCAGCAGCTTAGGGTCTAGCGGGGCGTTACGGCAGTTCTTC
TRBV5-1	few	TRBJ1-6	NA	CASSLGAGANSPLHF	TGCGCCAGCAGCTTGGGGGCAGGGGCTAATTCACCCCTCCACTTT
TRBV19	NA	TRBJ2-4	NA	CASSIDQTGAVNIQYF	TGTGCCAGTAGTATAGATCAGACCGGCGCGGTAAACATTCAGTACTTC
TRBV15	NA	TRBJ1-1	TRBD1	CATSSTSRPSGGRLNTEAFF	TGTGCCACCAGCAGCACCAGTAGACCGTCAGGGGGGAGATTGAACACTGAAGCTTTCTTT
TRBV28	NA	TRBJ1-4	TRBD1	CASSVGTGDHEKLFF	TGTGCCAGCAGTGTCGGGACAGGGGATCATGAAAAACTGTTTTTT
TRBV11-3	NA	TRBJ2-2	NA	CASSSGGTKGTGELFF	TGTGCCAGCAGCTCCGGAGGGACCAAGGGGACCGGGGAGCTGTTTTTT
TRBV9	once	TRBJ2-1	NA	CASSSRQGENEQFF	TGTGCCAGCAGTTCCAGGCAAGGGGAAAATGAGCAGTTCTTC
TRBV5-8	NA	TRBJ2-1	TRBD2	CASSLLAGAASSYNEQFF	TGTGCCAGCAGCCTACTAGCGGGGGCCGCGAGCTCCTACAATGAGCAGTTCTTC
TRBV13	NA	TRBJ2-7	NA	CASSFFSNPYEQYF	TGTGCCAGCAGCTTCTTCAGTAACCCCTACGAGCAGTACTTC
TRBV9	once	TRBJ1-1	NA	CASSDGGYSTEAFF	TGTGCCAGCAGCGACGGGGGGTATTCCACTGAAGCTTTCTTT
TRBV6-6	once	TRBJ2-7	NA	CASSSLFAMSYEQYF	TGTGCCAGCAGTTCCCTATTCGCCATGTCCTACGAGCAGTACTTC
TRBV24-1	NA	TRBJ2-1	NA	CASQGSHSNEQFF	TGTGCCAGCCAGGGGAGTCACAGCAATGAGCAGTTCTTC
TRBV2	NA	TRBJ1-3	NA	CASRKGLRIVNTIYF	TGTGCCAGCAGAAAGGGGCTGCGGATTGTTAACACCATATATTTT
TRBV3-1/TRBV3-2	NA	TRBJ2-2	TRBD1	CASSLRTGGTGELFF	TGTGCCAGCAGCCTTCGGACAGGGGGCACCGGGGAGCTGTTTTTT
TRBV2	few	TRBJ1-2	NA	CASRPGGGSDGYTF	TGTGCCAGCAGACCCGGGGGGGGATCGGATGGCTACACCTTC
TRBV18	NA	TRBJ1-2	NA	CASSPGAASDYGYTF	TGTGCCAGCTCACCTGGCGCGGCCAGCGACTATGGCTACACCTTC
TRBV5-1	few	TRBJ1-1	NA	CASSPGWVVTEAFF	TGCGCCAGCAGCCCGGGATGGGTGGTCACTGAAGCTTTCTTT
TRBV5-1	few	TRBJ2-2	TRBD1	CASSLGQGVANTGELFF	TGCGCCAGCAGCCTCGGACAGGGGGTAGCGAACACCGGGGAGCTGTTTTTT
TRBV7-2	NA	TRBJ2-7	TRBD2	CASSSKTSGLPYEQYF	TGTGCCAGCAGCTCTAAGACTAGCGGGCTACCCTACGAGCAGTACTTC
TRBV3-1/TRBV3-2	NA	TRBJ1-4	TRBD1	CASSMTGSREKLFF	TGTGCCAGCAGCATGACAGGGAGTAGAGAAAAACTGTTTTTT
TRBV5-4	NA	TRBJ1-1	NA	CASSFAAGNTEAFF	TGTGCCAGCAGCTTCGCCGCGGGGAACACTGAAGCTTTCTTT
TRBV12-3/TRBV12-4	NA	TRBJ1-2	NA	CASSTLVRGDYTF	TGTGCCAGCAGTACCCTGGTCAGAGGCGACTACACCTTC
TRBV7-7	NA	TRBJ2-5	TRBD2	CASSSLAGLKETQYF	TGTGCCAGCAGCTCACTAGCGGGGCTAAAAGAGACCCAGTACTTC
TRBV10-3	few	TRBJ1-2	TRBD1	CAISVFGFKAGQEIEGYTF	TGTGCCATCAGTGTTTTTGGTTTCAAGGCGGGACAGGAGATTGAGGGCTACACCTTC
TRBV7-7	NA	TRBJ2-7	NA	CASSLSLDYEQYF	TGTGCCAGCAGCTTAAGTCTAGACTACGAGCAGTACTTC
TRBV2	NA	TRBJ1-4	NA	CASIRDTFNEKLFF	TGTGCCAGCATCCGAGACACCTTTAATGAAAAACTGTTTTTT
TRBV2	NA	TRBJ1-3	NA	CASRAGNSGNTIYF	TGTGCCAGCAGGGCGGGGAACTCTGGAAACACCATATATTTT
TRBV27	NA	TRBJ2-3	NA	CASSLNRGTDTQYF	TGTGCCAGCAGTTTAAACAGGGGCACAGATACGCAGTATTTT
TRBV5-1	NA	TRBJ1-1	TRBD1	CASSLALQGVGSTEAFF	TGCGCCAGCAGCTTGGCCCTCCAGGGGGTCGGGAGCACTGAAGCTTTCTTT
TRBV7-2	NA	TRBJ1-2	NA	CASSLVAADYYGYTF	TGTGCCAGCAGCTTAGTGGCGGCGGACTACTATGGCTACACCTTC
TRBV29-1	NA	TRBJ2-1	TRBD2	CSVGLAGVREQFF	TGCAGCGTTGGTCTAGCGGGGGTACGTGAGCAGTTCTTC
TRBV5-1	NA	TRBJ2-3	TRBD1	CASMGTGGLDTQYF	TGCGCCAGCATGGGGACAGGGGGCTTAGATACGCAGTATTTT
TRBV2	NA	TRBJ2-4	TRBD1	CASRPGTGKNIQYF	TGTGCCAGCAGACCTGGGACAGGGAAAAACATTCAGTACTTC
TRBV18	NA	TRBJ2-3	TRBD1	CASSPGQGGTDTQYF	TGTGCCAGCTCACCAGGACAGGGTGGCACAGATACGCAGTATTTT
TRBV28	NA	TRBJ1-2	TRBD1	CASSSPFGRDSNYGYTF	TGTGCCAGCAGTTCCCCCTTCGGGCGGGACAGCAACTATGGCTACACCTTC
TRBV7-2	NA	TRBJ1-1	NA	CASSLMTQVPEAFF	TGTGCCAGCAGCCTAATGACACAAGTACCTGAAGCTTTCTTT
TRBV7-6	NA	TRBJ2-5	TRBD1	CASSLALGQGGETQYF	TGTGCCAGCAGCTTAGCCCTCGGACAGGGGGGGGAGACCCAGTACTTC
TRBV2	NA	TRBJ1-6	NA	CASSERGQQVKALHF	TGTGCCAGCAGTGAAAGGGGACAACAGGTGAAAGCCCTCCACTTT
TRBV12-3/TRBV12-4	NA	TRBJ2-1	NA	CASSRDYNEQFF	TGTGCCAGCAGTCGGGACTACAATGAGCAGTTCTTC
TRBV19	NA	TRBJ1-2	NA	CASSIQPRGGYTF	TGTGCCAGTAGTATACAGCCAAGGGGAGGCTACACCTTC
TRBV19	few	TRBJ1-5	TRBD1	CASSRWGQGNQPQHF	TGTGCCAGTAGTAGGTGGGGACAGGGCAATCAGCCCCAGCATTTT
TRBV19	NA	TRBJ1-5	NA	CASMVSGTLAVPQHF	TGTGCCAGTATGGTTTCCGGGACACTTGCCGTGCCCCAGCATTTT
TRBV2	NA	TRBJ2-6	NA	CASTGPLSSGANVLTF	TGTGCCTCCACGGGTCCCCTTAGCTCTGGGGCCAACGTCCTGACTTTC
TRBV6-5	NA	TRBJ1-2	NA	CASSYQDQGYGYTF	TGTGCCAGCAGTTACCAGGACCAGGGCTATGGCTACACCTTC
TRBV6-6	NA	TRBJ2-1	TRBD2	CASSYSVGSGGSLFF	TGTGCCAGCAGTTACTCGGTTGGTAGCGGGGGGTCTCTGTTCTTC
TRBV4-3	NA	TRBJ1-4	NA	CASSQDPRGRNEKLFF	TGCGCCAGCAGCCAAGATCCCAGGGGTCGGAATGAAAAACTGTTTTTT